This TCR beta chain was captured in a study of OX40 agonist ivuxolimab in advanced cancers. Blood specimens came from baseline, cycle 4 day 1, and cycle 7 day 1. TCRdb's copy holds only in-frame clones and misses some; the assay was immunoSEQ multiplex PCR. The table lists about 38,000 clones, about three quarters of them singletons. This clone is judged medium-sized (0.01 to 0.1%). Germline V gene sequence: CDR1 MNHNS, CDR2 SASEGT. V shed 5 bases and J 6 bases; nucleotides not matched to a gene: 6. The CDR3 is 13 residues long. Sequences were derived from CD4+ or CD8+ T cells sorted from blood, sampled in a trial of the OX40 agonist ivuxolimab. V gene TRBV6-1 combines with J gene TRBJ2-7; 8 nucleotides line up with TRBD1. The source of this sequence is an adult with an advanced solid tumor such as melanoma, head and neck, liver or kidney cancer. CDR3 amino acids: CASSWDRLAEQYF. The CDR3 nucleotides are TGTGCCAGCAGTTGGGACAGGCTCGCCGAGCAGTACTTC.